A single sample gave rise to the 10 T cell receptor beta chains below, sequenced in a study of blood T cells in healthy people across ages. Alongside a J-beta primer mix, a sample-barcoded 5' primer served in a second PCR lasting roughly 7 to 12 cycles. TCRdb re-called the 5' RACE reads through MiXCR, storing one row per CDR3 protein. Among 920,000 or so distinct CDR3 sequences listed, 40% to 45% were seen once. The specimen was blood. The origin of the receptors is a woman in her sixties or seventies in good health.

The chain combines TRBV5-1 with TRBJ2-5; no firm D call. The CDR3 spans 14 residues. Trimming stripped 0 bases from V and 5 bases from J, with 11 bases between. Germline CDR1 reads SGHRS; CDR2 reads YFSETQ. CDR3 amino acids: CASSLDSWRETQYF. CDR3 bases: TGCGCCAGCAGCTTGGACAGTTGGCGGGAGACCCAGTACTTC.

This chain links TRBV2 with TRBJ2-1, with 8 bases lining up with TRBD1. The CDR3 totals 15 residues. The V and J ends lost 6 bases and 3 bases, in that order; junction bases with no gene match: 7. Germline assignment: CDR1 SNHLY and CDR2 FYNNEI. CDR3 residues: CASRSDRGDYNEQFF. CDR3 DNA: TGTGCCAGCAGATCTGACAGGGGCGACTACAATGAGCAGTTCTTC.

Details on this clonotype: This could be a read error, since a much larger clone is one nucleotide away. The J gene is TRBJ2-7, the V gene TRBV6-2 or TRBV6-3; 13 nucleotides line up with TRBD2. The CDR3 runs 17 residues. Germline lookup yields CDR1 MNHEY and CDR2 SVGEGT. The CDR3 region has the DNA TGTGCCAACAGTCCCCGGACTAGCGGGAGCTCCTACAATGAGCAGTACTTC. It specifies CANSPRTSGSSYNEQYF.

V gene TRBV5-1 combines with J gene TRBJ2-3, with 9 nucleotides matching TRBD2. V trimming: 0 bases; J trimming: 4 bases; junction bases outside the gene matches: 9. This CDR3 region has 17 residues. Germline V gene data show CDR1 as SGHRS and CDR2 as YFSETQ. CDR3 sequence (DNA): TGCGCCAGCAGCTTGGAGGTATCGGGACTAGCCCCAGATACGCAGTATTTT. Its protein product is CASSLEVSGLAPDTQYF.

The chain links TRBV9 to TRBJ2-7; the D is unclear. V gave up 4 bases and J gave up 1 base, with 12 bases separating them. The CDR3 has 14 residues. Germline-derived CDR1 and CDR2 are SGDLS and YYNGEE. The CDR3 bases are TGTGCCAGCAGCCAACCGGACGGATCCTACGAGCAGTACTTC. Residues: CASSQPDGSYEQYF.

CDR3 bases: TGTGCCACCAGCAGAGGGACAGACCCTTGGGGCTACACCTTC. Its protein product is CATSRGTDPWGYTF. This chain links TRBV15 with TRBJ1-2; weak D call: TRBD1 (6 bases). CDR3 length equals 14 residues. V was cut by 1 base and J by 8 bases, with 14 bases left in between. The germline V gene has CDR1 LNHNV and CDR2 YYDKDF (reference sequence).

This clonotype has a handful of counts. The V gene is TRBV3-1, the J gene TRBJ1-2; D ambiguous. With 1 base removed from V and 5 bases from J, the gap between germline ends came to 8 bases. The CDR3 is 13 amino acids. The germline V gene encodes CDR1 LGHDT and CDR2 YNNKEL (reference sequence). CDR3 DNA sequence: TGTGCCAGCAGCCAAGTAGGGATTTATGGCTACACCTTC. It specifies CASSQVGIYGYTF.

The chain combines TRBV5-1 with TRBJ2-5; D unresolved. The end of the DNA aligns better with TRBJ2-7, so the J call may be wrong. Germline CDR1 reads SGHRS; CDR2 reads YFSETQ. CDR3 length: 15 residues. The CDR3 spells CASSGKGPPVGEQYF. The DNA of the CDR3 is TGCGCCAGCAGCGGGAAGGGTCCTCCGGTGGGCGAGCAGTACTTC.

This sequence joins TRBV12-3 or TRBV12-4 and TRBJ2-2; 10 bases are shared with TRBD2. CDR3 length equals 15 residues. V trimming: 5 bases; J trimming: 6 bases; junction bases outside the gene matches: 6. The chain's CDR3 is CASSPLAGGAGELFF. The CDR3 DNA reads as TGTGCCAGCAGTCCCTTAGCGGGAGGCGCCGGGGAGCTGTTTTTT.

This clonotype has only a few counts. Written as DNA, the CDR3 is TGTGCCAGCAGTCCAGGTTCCGGGGTATATGAAAAACTGTTTTTT. It yields the protein CASSPGSGVYEKLFF. The rearrangement joins TRBV27 to TRBJ1-4; D is unresolved. The CDR3 spans 15 residues. V lost 5 bases and J lost 6, with 16 bases in between. Germline loops: CDR1 MNHEY, CDR2 SMNVEV (reference sequence).